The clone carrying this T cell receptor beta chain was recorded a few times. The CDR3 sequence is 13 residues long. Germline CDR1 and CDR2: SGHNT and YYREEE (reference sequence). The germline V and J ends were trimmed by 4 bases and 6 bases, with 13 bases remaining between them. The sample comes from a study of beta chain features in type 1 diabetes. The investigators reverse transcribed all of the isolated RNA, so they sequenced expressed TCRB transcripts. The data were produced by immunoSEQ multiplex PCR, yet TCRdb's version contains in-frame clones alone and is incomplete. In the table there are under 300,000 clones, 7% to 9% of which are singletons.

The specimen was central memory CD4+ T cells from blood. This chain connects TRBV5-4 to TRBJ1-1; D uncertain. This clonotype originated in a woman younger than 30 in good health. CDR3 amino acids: CASSQRGRAEAFF. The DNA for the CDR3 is TGTGCCAGCAGCCAGAGAGGGAGAGCTGAAGCTTTCTTT.